The rows below give T cell receptor beta chains drawn from one sample of a study of blood T cell repertoires in COVID-19. Libraries were prepared by immunoSEQ multiplex PCR; TCRdb keeps only in-frame clonotypes and omits some of them. The sample lists 150,000 to 200,000 clones, approximately 78% occurring once. The specimen was peripheral blood. The receptor set was obtained from a woman of 80 years or more with COVID-19, enrolled during active disease. Each CDR3 is given with its conserved first and last residue. Each record gives: D gene, V gene, clone size, J gene, CDR3 DNA, CDR3 protein. A D gene is named only where the DNA matches it firmly. Clone size is given for some rows only: seen once, a few or many times, or a class if the clone is expanded.

-	TRBV11-2	-	TRBJ2-7	TGTGCCAGCAGCTACCAGACAGGTACAGCCTACGAGCAGTACTTC	CASSYQTGTAYEQYF
TRBD1	TRBV19	-	TRBJ2-1	TGTGCCAGTAGTATAGCTGGCGGGACAGGGAGCTACAATGAGCAGTTCTTC	CASSIAGGTGSYNEQFF
TRBD1	TRBV18	-	TRBJ2-1	TGTGCCAGCTCACCCTTCTCAGGGGGCGGGGATGAGCAGTTCTTC	CASSPFSGGGDEQFF
-	TRBV19	-	TRBJ1-2	TGTGCCAGTAGCGCCGCCAGGACAGCCCGCTATGGCTACACCTTC	CASSAARTARYGYTF
TRBD2	TRBV7-2	once	TRBJ2-1	TGTGCCAGCAGCTTAAGGCGGGAGGCATACAATGAGCAGTTCTTC	CASSLRREAYNEQFF
-	TRBV28	-	TRBJ2-1	TGTGCCAGCAGTTTGACTTACAATGAGCAGTTCTTC	CASSLTYNEQFF
-	TRBV5-6	-	TRBJ1-5	TGTGCCAGCAGCCCGGCGGGCAATCAGCCCCAGCATTTT	CASSPAGNQPQHF
TRBD2	TRBV7-9	few	TRBJ2-7	TGTGCCAGCAGCGCAAGGACTAGCAGACCCTACGAGCAGTACTTC	CASSARTSRPYEQYF
-	TRBV11-2	-	TRBJ2-3	TGTGCCAGCAGCTTAGACCTAACAGATACGCAGTATTTT	CASSLDLTDTQYF
-	TRBV5-6	-	TRBJ2-3	TGTGCCAGCAGCGCGGGGTCGGTCGCAGATACGCAGTATTTT	CASSAGSVADTQYF
-	TRBV19	-	TRBJ1-6	TGTGCCAGTAGTGAGGGGACTTATAATTCACCCCTCCACTTT	CASSEGTYNSPLHF
TRBD2	TRBV20-1	-	TRBJ2-7	TGCAGTGCTAGTCGGACTAGCGGGGACTACGAGCAGTACTTC	CSASRTSGDYEQYF
-	TRBV7-2	-	TRBJ2-1	TGTGCCAGCAGCTTCGCGTGGTCCGGCTACAATGAGCAGTTCTTC	CASSFAWSGYNEQFF
TRBD2	TRBV6-1	-	TRBJ2-5	TGTGCCAGCAGTGACCATACCGGGACTAGCGACGATTCAGAGACCCAGTACTTC	CASSDHTGTSDDSETQYF
-	TRBV19	once	TRBJ2-2	TGTGCCAGTAGTATACAGGCAGGGGCGACCGGGGAGCTGTTTTTT	CASSIQAGATGELFF
TRBD2	TRBV7-9	once	TRBJ2-1	TGTGCCAGCAGCTCCGGACTAGCGGGAGGGAGGAGAGGCAATGAGCAGTTCTTC	CASSSGLAGGRRGNEQFF
TRBD2	TRBV28	-	TRBJ2-3	TGTGCCAGCAGTTTATGGAAGGGAGGGGAAGATACGCAGTATTTT	CASSLWKGGEDTQYF
-	TRBV7-2	-	TRBJ1-2	TGTGCCAGCAGCTTAGTCATCACCGGAACAGGCGGCTACACCTTC	CASSLVITGTGGYTF
TRBD2	TRBV6-5	-	TRBJ2-5	TGTGCCAGCAATTTCGCAGCGGGAGAAGAGACCCAGTACTTC	CASNFAAGEETQYF
-	TRBV27	many	TRBJ1-2	TGTGCCAGCAGTGCCGACAGCTATGGCTACACCTTC	CASSADSYGYTF
TRBD2	TRBV19	-	TRBJ2-5	TGTGCCAGTAGTATAGGGCTAGCGGGAGTAGGCCAAGAGACCCAGTACTTC	CASSIGLAGVGQETQYF
TRBD1	TRBV28	-	TRBJ1-4	TGTGCCAGCAGTTCGACAGGGGTAGATGAAAAACTGTTTTTT	CASSSTGVDEKLFF
-	TRBV27	-	TRBJ2-5	TGTGCCAGCAGTACCTCGGGACTGCCAACCCAGTACTTC	CASSTSGLPTQYF
TRBD2	TRBV18	-	TRBJ2-7	TGTGCCAGCTCACCTCGGGGCACTAGCGGGAGTCTCTACGAGCAGTACTTC	CASSPRGTSGSLYEQYF
-	TRBV29-1	-	TRBJ1-1	TGCAGCGGTAGCTTGAACACTGAAGCTTTCTTT	CSGSLNTEAFF
TRBD1	TRBV6-2/TRBV6-3	-	TRBJ2-7	TGTGCCAGCAGCTGGACAGGCAGCTCCTACGAGCAGTACTTC	CASSWTGSSYEQYF
-	TRBV7-2	-	TRBJ2-2	TGTGCCAGCAGCTTGTATCTCGGTAATTCCGGGGAGCTGTTTTTT	CASSLYLGNSGELFF
-	TRBV4-2	-	TRBJ1-2	TGTGCCAGCAGCCAAGAGGCAAGAAACTATGGCTACACCTTC	CASSQEARNYGYTF
-	TRBV9	-	TRBJ1-2	TGTGCCAGCAGCGTAGAGGGGGGGTTTGGCTACACCTTC	CASSVEGGFGYTF
TRBD2	TRBV12-5	-	TRBJ2-2	TGTGCTAGTGGTTTGTTATCGGGACTAGCGGGAGAGAAGAACACCGGGGAGCTGTTTTTT	CASGLLSGLAGEKNTGELFF
TRBD1	TRBV5-1	-	TRBJ1-1	TGCGCCAGCAGCCCTTGGACAGGGAACACTGAAGCTTTCTTT	CASSPWTGNTEAFF
-	TRBV18	-	TRBJ1-2	TGTGCCAGCTCACCAATCCAGGGAAGGAATGGCTACACCTTC	CASSPIQGRNGYTF
TRBD2	TRBV11-2	once	TRBJ2-1	TGTGCCAGCAGCTTCGGACTAGCGGGAGGTGAGCAGTTCTTC	CASSFGLAGGEQFF
TRBD2	TRBV3-1/TRBV3-2	-	TRBJ2-1	TGTGCCAGCAGCCAAGAGGGCGGGGGAATTGGGCGATATGAGCAGTTCTTC	CASSQEGGGIGRYEQFF
-	TRBV21-1	-	TRBJ2-1	TGTGCCAGCAGCAAAGTTCGACTAGCGGGCGATATGGCGATATATGGGTCCTACAATGAGCAGTTCTTC	CASSKVRLAGDMAIYGSYNEQFF
-	TRBV19	once	TRBJ1-6	TGTGCCAGTAGTCCGCAGGGGAGGGATAATTCACCCCTCCACTTT	CASSPQGRDNSPLHF
TRBD2	TRBV7-6	-	TRBJ2-1	TGTGCCAGCAGCGACAGACTAGCGGGCTCCTACAATGAGCAGTTCTTC	CASSDRLAGSYNEQFF
TRBD1	TRBV28	few	TRBJ1-4	TGTGCCAGCAGTTTATTGGGACAGACCCTGAATGAAAAACTGTTTTTT	CASSLLGQTLNEKLFF